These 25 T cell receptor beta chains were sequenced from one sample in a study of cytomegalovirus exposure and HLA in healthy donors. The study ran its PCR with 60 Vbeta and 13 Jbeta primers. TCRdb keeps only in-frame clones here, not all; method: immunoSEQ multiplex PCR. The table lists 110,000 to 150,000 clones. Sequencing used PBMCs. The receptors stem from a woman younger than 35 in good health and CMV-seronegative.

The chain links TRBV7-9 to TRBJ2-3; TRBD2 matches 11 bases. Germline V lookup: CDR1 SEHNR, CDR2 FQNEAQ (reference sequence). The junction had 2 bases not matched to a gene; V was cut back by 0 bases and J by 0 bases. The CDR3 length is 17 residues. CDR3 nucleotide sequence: TGTGCCAGCAGCTTAGCGGGACTAGCGGTTAGCACAGATACGCAGTATTTT. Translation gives CASSLAGLAVSTDTQYF.

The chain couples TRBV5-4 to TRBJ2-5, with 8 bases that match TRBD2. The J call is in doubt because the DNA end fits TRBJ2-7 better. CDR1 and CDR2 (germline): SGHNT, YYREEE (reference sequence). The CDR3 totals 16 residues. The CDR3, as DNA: TGTGCCAGCAGTGGGGGGCTAGGTAGCGGGAAGTACGAGCAGTACTTC. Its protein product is CASSGGLGSGKYEQYF.

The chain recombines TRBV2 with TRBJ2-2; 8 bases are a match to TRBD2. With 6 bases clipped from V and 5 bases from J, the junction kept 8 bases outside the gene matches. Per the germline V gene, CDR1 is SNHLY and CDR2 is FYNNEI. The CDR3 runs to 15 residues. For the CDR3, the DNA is TGTGCCAGCAGCCTCAGCGGGAGATCTACCGGGGAGCTGTTTTTT. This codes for CASSLSGRSTGELFF.

Written as DNA, the CDR3 is TGTGCCAGCATCGGGCTAGCGGGTCCCCGGGGGGAGCTGTTTTTT. It encodes CASIGLAGPRGELFF. The chain carries TRBV2 and TRBJ2-2; 8 nucleotides agree with TRBD2. J lost 8 bases, V lost 7 bases, and 12 bases had no gene match. Germline CDR1 reads SNHLY; CDR2 reads FYNNEI. The CDR3 totals 15 residues.

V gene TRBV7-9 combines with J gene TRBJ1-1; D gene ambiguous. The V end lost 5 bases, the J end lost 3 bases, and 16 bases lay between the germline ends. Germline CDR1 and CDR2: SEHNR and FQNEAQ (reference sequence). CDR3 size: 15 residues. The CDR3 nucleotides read TGTGCCAGCAGCCAAGGACCCGGGCGGGACACTGAAGCTTTCTTT. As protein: CASSQGPGRDTEAFF. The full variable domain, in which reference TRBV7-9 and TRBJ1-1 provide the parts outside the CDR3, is DTGVSQNPRHKITKRGQNVTFRCDPISEHNRLYWYRQTLGQGPEFLTYFQNEAQLEKSRLLSDRFSAERPKGSFSTLEIQRTEQGDSAMYLCASSQGPGRDTEAFFGQGTRLTVV.

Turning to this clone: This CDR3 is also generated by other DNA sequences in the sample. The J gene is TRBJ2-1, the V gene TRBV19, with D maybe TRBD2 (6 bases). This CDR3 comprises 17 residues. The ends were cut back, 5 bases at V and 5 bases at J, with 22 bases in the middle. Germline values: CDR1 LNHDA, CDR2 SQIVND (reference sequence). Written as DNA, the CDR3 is TGTGCCAGTAGTCCTCAAGTATCTAGCGTTAGGAACAATGAGCAGTTCTTC. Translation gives CASSPQVSSVRNNEQFF. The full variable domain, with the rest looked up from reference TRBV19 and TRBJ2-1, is DGGITQSPKYLFRKEGQNVTLSCEQNLNHDAMYWYRQDPGQGLRLIYYSQIVNDFQKGDIAEGYSVSREKKESFPLTVTSAQKNPTAFYLCASSPQVSSVRNNEQFFGPGTRLTVL.

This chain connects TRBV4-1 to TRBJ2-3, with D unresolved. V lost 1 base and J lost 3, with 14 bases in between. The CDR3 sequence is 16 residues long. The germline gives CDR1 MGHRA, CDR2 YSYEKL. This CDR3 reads CASSQVDIFVTDTQYF. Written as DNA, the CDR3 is TGCGCCAGCAGCCAAGTAGATATCTTCGTAACAGATACGCAGTATTTT.

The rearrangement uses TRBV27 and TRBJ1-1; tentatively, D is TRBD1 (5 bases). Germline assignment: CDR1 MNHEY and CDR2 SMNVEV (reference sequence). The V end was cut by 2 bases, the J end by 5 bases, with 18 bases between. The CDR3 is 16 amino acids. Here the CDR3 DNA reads TGTGCCAGCAGTTTAGGGAATTCGGGGGGAAGTACTGAAGCTTTCTTT. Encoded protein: CASSLGNSGGSTEAFF.

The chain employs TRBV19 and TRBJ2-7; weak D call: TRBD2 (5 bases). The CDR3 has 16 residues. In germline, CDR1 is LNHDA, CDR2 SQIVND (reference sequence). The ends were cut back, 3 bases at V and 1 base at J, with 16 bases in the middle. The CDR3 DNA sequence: TGTGCCAGTAGTATGGAGCGGCAGGTGGGGTCCTACGAGCAGTACGTC. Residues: CASSMERQVGSYEQYV.

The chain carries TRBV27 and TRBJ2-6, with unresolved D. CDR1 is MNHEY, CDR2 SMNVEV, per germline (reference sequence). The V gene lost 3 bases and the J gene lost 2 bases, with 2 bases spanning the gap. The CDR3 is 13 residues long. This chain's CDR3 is CASSFTGANVLTF. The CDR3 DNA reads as TGTGCCAGCAGTTTCACTGGGGCCAACGTCCTGACTTTC.

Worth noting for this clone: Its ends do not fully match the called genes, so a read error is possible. The CDR3 sequence is CASSYALAGYNERFF. CDR3 sequence (DNA): TGTGCCAGCAGTTACGCGCTAGCGGGCTACAATGAGCGGTTCTTC. This sequence joins TRBV6-5 and TRBJ2-1; TRBD2 agrees at 8 bases. Germline V gene lookup returns CDR1 MNHEY and CDR2 SVGAGI. CDR3 length: 15 amino acids.

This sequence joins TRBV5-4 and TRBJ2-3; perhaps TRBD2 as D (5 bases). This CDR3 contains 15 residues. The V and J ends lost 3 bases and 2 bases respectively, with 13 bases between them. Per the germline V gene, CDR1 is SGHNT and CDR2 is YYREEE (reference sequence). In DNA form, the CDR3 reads TGTGCCAGCAGCTGGCAGTCGGGGAACACAGATACGCAGTATTTT. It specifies CASSWQSGNTDTQYF.

The chain's CDR3 is CASSVNLAGGGETQYF. CDR3 sequence (DNA): TGTGCCAGTAGTGTCAACCTAGCGGGAGGTGGGGAGACCCAGTACTTC. The chain combines TRBV19 with TRBJ2-5; 11 bases agree with TRBD2. Germline V lookup: CDR1 LNHDA, CDR2 SQIVND (reference sequence). This CDR3 has 16 residues. The trim removed 5 bases at V and 5 bases at J, leaving 10 bases unmatched.

Here the CDR3 DNA reads TGTGCCAGCAGCTCCGGAGGGGGACAGGGGGGTGATGAGCAGTTCTTC. Translating gives CASSSGGGQGGDEQFF. This sequence joins TRBV5-4 and TRBJ2-1; 11 bases are a match to TRBD1. The CDR3 covers 16 residues. Per the germline V gene, CDR1 is SGHNT and CDR2 is YYREEE (reference sequence). V lost 3 bases to trimming and J lost 8 bases; unmatched junction nucleotides: 10.

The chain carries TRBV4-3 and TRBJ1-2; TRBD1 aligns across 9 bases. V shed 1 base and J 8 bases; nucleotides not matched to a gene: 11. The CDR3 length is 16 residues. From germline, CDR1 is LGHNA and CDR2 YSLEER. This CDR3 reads CASSQAGNRGPGGYTF. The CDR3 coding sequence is TGCGCCAGCAGCCAAGCTGGTAACAGGGGGCCGGGAGGCTACACCTTC.

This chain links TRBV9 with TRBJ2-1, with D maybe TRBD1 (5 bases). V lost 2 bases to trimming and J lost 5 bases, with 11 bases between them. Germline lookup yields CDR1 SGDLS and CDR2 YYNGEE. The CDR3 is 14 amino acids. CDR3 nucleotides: TGTGCCAGCAGCGTGTATGGGGCGAACAATGAGCAGTTCTTC. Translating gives CASSVYGANNEQFF. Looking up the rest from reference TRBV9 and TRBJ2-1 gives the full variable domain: DSGVTQTPKHLITATGQRVTLRCSPRSGDLSVYWYQQSLDQGLQFLIQYYNGEERAKGNILERFSAQQFPDLHSELNLSSLELGDSALYFCASSVYGANNEQFFGPGTRLTVL.

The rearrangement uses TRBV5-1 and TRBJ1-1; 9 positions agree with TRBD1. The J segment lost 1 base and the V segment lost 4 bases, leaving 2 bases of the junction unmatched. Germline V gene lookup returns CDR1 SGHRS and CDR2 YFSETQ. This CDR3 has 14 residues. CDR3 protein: CASSGTGTNTEAFF. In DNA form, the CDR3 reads TGCGCCAGCAGCGGGACAGGGACGAACACTGAAGCTTTCTTT. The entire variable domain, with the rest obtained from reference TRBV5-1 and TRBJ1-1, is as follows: KAGVTQTPRYLIKTRGQQVTLSCSPISGHRSVSWYQQTPGQGLQFLFEYFSETQRNKGNFPGRFSGRQFSNSRSEMNVSTLELGDSALYLCASSGTGTNTEAFFGQGTRLTVV.

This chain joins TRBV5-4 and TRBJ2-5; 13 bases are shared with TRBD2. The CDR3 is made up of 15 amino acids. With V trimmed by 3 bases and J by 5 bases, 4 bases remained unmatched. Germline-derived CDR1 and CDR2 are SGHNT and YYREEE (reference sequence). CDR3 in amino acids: CASSWTSGSRETQYF. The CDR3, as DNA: TGTGCCAGCAGCTGGACTAGCGGGAGCAGGGAGACCCAGTACTTC.

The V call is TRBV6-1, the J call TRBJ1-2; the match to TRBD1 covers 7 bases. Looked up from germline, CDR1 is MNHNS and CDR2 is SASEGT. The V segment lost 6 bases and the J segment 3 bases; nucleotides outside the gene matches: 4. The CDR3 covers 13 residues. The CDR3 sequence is CASRTGTDYGYTF. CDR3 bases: TGTGCCAGCAGGACCGGGACAGACTATGGCTACACCTTC.

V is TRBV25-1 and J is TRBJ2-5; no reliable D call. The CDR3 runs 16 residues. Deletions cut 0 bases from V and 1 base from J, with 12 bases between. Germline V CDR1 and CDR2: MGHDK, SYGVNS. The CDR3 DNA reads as TGTGCCAGCAGTGAATATTTTACCGGTCCCCAAGAGACCCAGTACTTC. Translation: CASSEYFTGPQETQYF.

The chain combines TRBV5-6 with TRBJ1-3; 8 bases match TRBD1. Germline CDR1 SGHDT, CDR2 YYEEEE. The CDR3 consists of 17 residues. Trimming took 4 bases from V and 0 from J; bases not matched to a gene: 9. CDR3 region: CASSVRQGPSSGNTIYF. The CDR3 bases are TGTGCCAGCAGCGTTAGACAGGGGCCCTCCTCTGGAAACACCATATATTTT.

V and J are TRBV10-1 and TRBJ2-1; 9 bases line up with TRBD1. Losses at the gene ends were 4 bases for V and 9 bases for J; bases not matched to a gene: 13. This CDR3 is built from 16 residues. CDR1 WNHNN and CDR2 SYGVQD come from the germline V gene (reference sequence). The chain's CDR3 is CASSVPGQGGRGEQFF. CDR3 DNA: TGCGCCAGCAGTGTGCCGGGACAGGGAGGTCGGGGTGAGCAGTTCTTC.

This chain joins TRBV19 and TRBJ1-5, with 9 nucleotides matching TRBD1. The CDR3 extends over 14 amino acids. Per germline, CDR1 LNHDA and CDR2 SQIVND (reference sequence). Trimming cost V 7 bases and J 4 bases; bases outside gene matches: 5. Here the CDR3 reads CASNLGTGNQPQHF. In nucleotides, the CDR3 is TGTGCCAGTAACCTCGGGACAGGGAATCAGCCCCAGCATTTT.

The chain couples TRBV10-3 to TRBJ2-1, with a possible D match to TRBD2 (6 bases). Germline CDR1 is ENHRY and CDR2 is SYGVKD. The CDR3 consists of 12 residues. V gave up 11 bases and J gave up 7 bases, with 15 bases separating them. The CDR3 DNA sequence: TGTGCCGTCGGGACTCAACGTAATGAGCAGTTCTTC. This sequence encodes CAVGTQRNEQFF.

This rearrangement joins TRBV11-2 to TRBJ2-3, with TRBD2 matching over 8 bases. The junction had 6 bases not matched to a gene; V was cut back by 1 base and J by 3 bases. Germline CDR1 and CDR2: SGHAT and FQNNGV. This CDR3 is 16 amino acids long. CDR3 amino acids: CASSLGTSRTTDTQYF. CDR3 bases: TGTGCCAGCAGCTTAGGGACTAGCAGGACGACAGATACGCAGTATTTT.